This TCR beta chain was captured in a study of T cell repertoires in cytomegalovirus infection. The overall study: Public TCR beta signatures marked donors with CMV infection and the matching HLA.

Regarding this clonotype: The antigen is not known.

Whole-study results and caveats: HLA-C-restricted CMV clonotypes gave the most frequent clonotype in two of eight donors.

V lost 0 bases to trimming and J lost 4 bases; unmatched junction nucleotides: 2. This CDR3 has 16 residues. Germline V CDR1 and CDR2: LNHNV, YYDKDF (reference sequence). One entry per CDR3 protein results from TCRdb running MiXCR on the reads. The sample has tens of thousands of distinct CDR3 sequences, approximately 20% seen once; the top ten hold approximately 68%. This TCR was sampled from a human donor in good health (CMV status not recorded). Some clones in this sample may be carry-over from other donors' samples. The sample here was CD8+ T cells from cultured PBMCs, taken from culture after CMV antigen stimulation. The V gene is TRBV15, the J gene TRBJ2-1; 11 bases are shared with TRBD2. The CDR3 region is CATSRERTSGYNEQFF. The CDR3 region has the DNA TGTGCCACCAGCAGAGAAAGGACTAGCGGGTACAATGAGCAGTTCTTC.